Here is one T cell receptor beta chain with its context. In the original analysis: Estimates of nucleated cell counts were drawn from the amplification of reference gene primers. The protocol was immunoSEQ multiplex PCR, while the TCRdb copy is restricted to in-frame clones and leaves out a portion. For V, J and clone size, that table is used; D and trimming come from the DNA. The data contain roughly 380,000 clones, roughly four fifths of them singletons. This sample is drawn from a study of blood T cell repertoires in COVID-19. Across the whole study: T cells, B-cell-depleted T cells, or PBMCs provided the cDNA or gDNA that served as material.

This TCR was recovered from a human donor with acute or convalescent COVID-19. The donor label of this sample is uncertain. Material for sequencing was peripheral blood.

The CDR3 coding sequence is TGTGCCAGCAGTTACCCCGGACAGGGGAATGAAAAACTGTTTTTT. Its protein is CASSYPGQGNEKLFF. The rearrangement uses TRBV6-6 and TRBJ1-4, with 9 bases that match TRBD1. This CDR3 region has 15 residues. With 2 bases clipped from V and 5 bases from J, the junction kept 3 bases outside the gene matches. From germline, CDR1 is MNHNY and CDR2 SVGAGI (reference sequence).